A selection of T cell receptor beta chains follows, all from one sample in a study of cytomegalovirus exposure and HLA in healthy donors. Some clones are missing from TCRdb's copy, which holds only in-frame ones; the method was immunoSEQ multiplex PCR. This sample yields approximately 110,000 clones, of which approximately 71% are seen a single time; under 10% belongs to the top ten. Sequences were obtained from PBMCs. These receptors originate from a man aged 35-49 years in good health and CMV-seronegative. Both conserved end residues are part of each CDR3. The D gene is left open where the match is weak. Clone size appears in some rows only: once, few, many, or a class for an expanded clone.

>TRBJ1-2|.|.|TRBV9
TGTGCCAGCAGCGTTTTGGAGGGAGGGGCTCTCTATGGCTACACCTTC
CASSVLEGGALYGYTF
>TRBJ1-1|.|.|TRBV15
TGTGCCACCACTGCCCGGGGTTTCGGCACTGAAGCTTTCTTT
CATTARGFGTEAFF
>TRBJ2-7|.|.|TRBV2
TGTGCCAGCACTGCAGGCTCCTACGAGCAGTACTTC
CASTAGSYEQYF
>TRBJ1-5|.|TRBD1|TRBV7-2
TGTGCCAGCAGCCCGGACAGGGGGAGGAATCAGCCCCAGCATTTT
CASSPDRGRNQPQHF
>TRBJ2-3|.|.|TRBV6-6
TGTGCCAGCATTATAACTGGGGGGAGCACAGATACGCAGTATTTT
CASIITGGSTDTQYF
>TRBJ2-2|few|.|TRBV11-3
TGTGCCAGCAGCGACCGGACAGACACCGGGGAGCTGTTTTTT
CASSDRTDTGELFF
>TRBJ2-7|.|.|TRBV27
TGTGCCAGCAGTTTATCGTACAGCTACGAGCAGTACTTC
CASSLSYSYEQYF
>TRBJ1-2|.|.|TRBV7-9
TGTGCCAGCAGCTCCTTCGGTAATCGACAGCTAGCTAACTATGGCTACACCTTC
CASSSFGNRQLANYGYTF
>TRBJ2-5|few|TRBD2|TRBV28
TGTGCCAGCATCACTGGGAGGGGTAGGGAGACCCAGTACTTC
CASITGRGRETQYF
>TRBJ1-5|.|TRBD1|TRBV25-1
TGTGCCAGCAGGGCCGGGACAGGGGATAATCAGCCCCAGCATTTT
CASRAGTGDNQPQHF
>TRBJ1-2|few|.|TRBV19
TGTGCCAGTAGTTCCTCCCGGGGGGGCTATGGCTACACCTTC
CASSSSRGGYGYTF
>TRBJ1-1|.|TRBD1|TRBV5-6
TGTGCCAGCAGCAAGGGACAGGTTATGAACACTGAAGCTTTCTTT
CASSKGQVMNTEAFF
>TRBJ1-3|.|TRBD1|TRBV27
TGTGCCAGCAGCGACACAGGGGGGACCGGAAACACCATATATTTT
CASSDTGGTGNTIYF
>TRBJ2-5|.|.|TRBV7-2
TGTGCCAGCAGCAAAGGGGGCCAAGAGACCCAGTACTTC
CASSKGGQETQYF
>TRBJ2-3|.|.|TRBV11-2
TGTGCCAGCAGCTTAGGGGCGGGGCCGGGGACAGATACGCAGTATTTT
CASSLGAGPGTDTQYF
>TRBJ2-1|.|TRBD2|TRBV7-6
TGTGCCAGCAGCCCCGGGGGGAGCTCCTACAATGAGCAGTTCTTC
CASSPGGSSYNEQFF
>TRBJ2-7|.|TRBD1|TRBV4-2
TGTGCCAGCAGCCAGAACCGGGACAGCTCTTGCGAGCAGTACTTC
CASSQNRDSSCEQYF
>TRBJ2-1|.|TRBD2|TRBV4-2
TGTGCCAGCAGCCAAGCTACTAGCGGGGGCTACAATGAGCAGTTCTTC
CASSQATSGGYNEQFF
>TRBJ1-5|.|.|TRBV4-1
TGCGCCAGCAGCCAAGATCCTGGGCGGGTTCAGCCCCAGCATTTT
CASSQDPGRVQPQHF
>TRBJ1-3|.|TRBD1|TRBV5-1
TGCGCCAGCAGCTTGGCCGGGACAGGGGGCCGAAACACCATATATTTT
CASSLAGTGGRNTIYF
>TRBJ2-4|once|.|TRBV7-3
TGTGCCAGCAGCTTGAGCAGGGGTGAAGCCAAAAACATTCAGTACTTC
CASSLSRGEAKNIQYF
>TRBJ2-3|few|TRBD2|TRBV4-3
TGCGCCAGCAGCCAAGGCGGGGGGGCACACACAGATACGCAGTATTTT
CASSQGGGAHTDTQYF
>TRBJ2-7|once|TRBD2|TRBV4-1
TGCGCCAGCAGCCAAAAGGGAGCGGGGGTCTCCTACGAGCAGTACTTC
CASSQKGAGVSYEQYF
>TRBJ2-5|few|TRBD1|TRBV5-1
TGCGCCAGCAGCTTGGGGACAGGGCTTGCCAAAGAGACCCAGTACTTC
CASSLGTGLAKETQYF
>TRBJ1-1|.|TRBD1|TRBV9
TGTGCCAGCAGCCCAGGGGGCAGGACTGAAGCTTTCTTT
CASSPGGRTEAFF
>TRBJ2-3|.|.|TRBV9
TGTGCCAGCAGCGTAGGAGGGCGAACCACAGATACGCAGTATTTT
CASSVGGRTTDTQYF
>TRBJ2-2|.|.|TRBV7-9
TGTGCCAGCAGCCCGAGAGCGAACACCGGGGAGCTGTTTTTT
CASSPRANTGELFF
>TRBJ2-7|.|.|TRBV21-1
TGTGCCAGCAGCAAAGAAAGGGGAAGTGGGGCACAGCTCTACGAGCAGTACTTC
CASSKERGSGAQLYEQYF
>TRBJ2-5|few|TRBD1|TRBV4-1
TGCGCCAGCAGCCAAGGACGGGACAGGGCAAAGACCCAGTACTTC
CASSQGRDRAKTQYF
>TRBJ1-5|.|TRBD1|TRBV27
TGTGCCAGCAGTGACAGGGGCAGGGAGCCCCAGCATTTT
CASSDRGREPQHF
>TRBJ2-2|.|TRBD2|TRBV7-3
TGTGCCAGCAGCTTAGGACTAGCGGGGGCCGGGGAGCTGTTTTTT
CASSLGLAGAGELFF
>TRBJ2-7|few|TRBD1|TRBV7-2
TGTGCCAGCAGCTTAGCTACAGGGGTCGAGCAGTACTTC
CASSLATGVEQYF
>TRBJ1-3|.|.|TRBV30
TGTGCCTGGAGTGTACACTCTGGAAACACCATATATTTT
CAWSVHSGNTIYF
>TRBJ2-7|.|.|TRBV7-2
TGTGCCAGCAGCTCCAACACCCCCTACGAGCAGTACTTC
CASSSNTPYEQYF
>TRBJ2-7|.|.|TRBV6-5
TGTGCCAGCAGTGTTAAACTGGGGGCCGAGCAGTACTTC
CASSVKLGAEQYF
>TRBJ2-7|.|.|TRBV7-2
TGTGCCAGCTCCGCGGACAGACTATCCTACGAGCAGTACTTC
CASSADRLSYEQYF
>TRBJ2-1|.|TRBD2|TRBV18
TGTGCCAGCTCACCAGAGACGGGGACTAGCGGGTTGGTGGAGCAGTTCTTC
CASSPETGTSGLVEQFF
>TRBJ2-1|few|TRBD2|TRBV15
TGTGCCACCAGCAGAGAGACTAGCGGGTCAATAGATGAGCAGTTCTTC
CATSRETSGSIDEQFF
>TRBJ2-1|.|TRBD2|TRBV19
TGTGCCAGTAATCCTAGCGGGGGATACAATGAGCAGTTCTTC
CASNPSGGYNEQFF
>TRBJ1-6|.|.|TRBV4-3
TGCGCCAGCAGCCAAGATAGCGGTTGGGCCTCCTATAATTCACCCCTCCACTTT
CASSQDSGWASYNSPLHF
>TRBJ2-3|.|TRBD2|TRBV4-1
TGCGCCAGCAGCCAAGAACATAGCGGGGGGGTCGCAGATACGCAGTATTTT
CASSQEHSGGVADTQYF
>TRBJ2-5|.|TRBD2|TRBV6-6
TGTGCCAGCAGTTTTCAGCGGGGGGTCCAAGAGACCCAGTACTTC
CASSFQRGVQETQYF
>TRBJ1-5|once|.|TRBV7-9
TGTGCCAGCAGCTCGGGGGTGGGGTGGGATCAGCCCCAGCATTTT
CASSSGVGWDQPQHF
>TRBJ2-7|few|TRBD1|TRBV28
TGTGCCAGCACCGCATCCCCCGGGACAGGGACCTACGAGCAGTACTTC
CASTASPGTGTYEQYF
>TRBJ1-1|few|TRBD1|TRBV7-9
TGTGCCAGCAGCCCGTTGGGCAGGGGGGCCGTTGAAGCTTTCTTT
CASSPLGRGAVEAFF
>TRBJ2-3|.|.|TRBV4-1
TGCGCCAGCAGCCAAGTCCACGGGGTAAGGAGCACAGATACGCAGTATTTT
CASSQVHGVRSTDTQYF